The TCR beta chain under discussion was sequenced for a study of blood T cell repertoires in COVID-19. Study-level information: Sites in the United States, Italy and Spain provided acute and convalescent COVID-19 samples. Nucleic acid was either cDNA or gDNA, and it came from T cells, B-cell-depleted T cells, or PBMCs.

Seattle patients were enrolled while actively infected and followed longitudinally. Per germline, CDR1 LGHDT and CDR2 YNNKEL (reference sequence). There are 15 residues in the CDR3. V was trimmed by 0 bases and J by 5 bases, leaving 14 bases between them. In the study's own analysis: Reference gene primer amplification gave estimated nucleated cell counts. Profiled with immunoSEQ multiplex PCR; TCRdb holds only in-frame clones, not every one. V and J calls and clone size come straight from that table; D and trimming were deduced from the DNA. The table shows 300,000 to 400,000 clones, with roughly nine tenths occurring only once.

The clonotype originates from a woman in her 30s with COVID-19, enrolled during active disease. The specimen sequenced was peripheral blood. The V gene is TRBV3-1 (or the pseudogene TRBV3-2), the J gene TRBJ2-7; D unresolved. CDR3 nucleotide sequence: TGTGCCAGCAGCCAAGATTCCAGGCTGGCAGACGAGCAGTACTTC. This encodes CASSQDSRLADEQYF.